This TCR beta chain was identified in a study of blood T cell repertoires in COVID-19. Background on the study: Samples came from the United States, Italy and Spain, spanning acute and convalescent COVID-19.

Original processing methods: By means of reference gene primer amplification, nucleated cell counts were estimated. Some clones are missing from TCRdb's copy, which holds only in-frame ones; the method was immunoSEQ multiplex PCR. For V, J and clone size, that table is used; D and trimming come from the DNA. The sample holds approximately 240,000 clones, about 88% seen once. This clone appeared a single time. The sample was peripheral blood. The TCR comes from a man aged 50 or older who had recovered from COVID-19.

The CDR3 coding sequence is TGTGCCAGCAGTTCCTCCTTTAGCAATCAGCCCCAGCATTTT. Amino acid sequence: CASSSSFSNQPQHF. This chain uses TRBV27 with TRBJ1-5; D unclear. CDR3 size: 14 residues. Germline assignment: CDR1 MNHEY and CDR2 SMNVEV (reference sequence). V was pared by 4 bases and J by 0 bases, with 7 bases between.